This TCR beta chain was profiled in a study of healthy donors' naive CD4 and CD8 T cells. The study, taken as a whole, reports: Bulk sequencing left alpha and beta chains unpaired. Negatively charged CDR3s marked CD8+ lineage; positively charged CDR3s marked CD4+ lineage. Most V and J genes were reportedly biased between naive CD4+ and CD8+ cells.

Starting from 450 to 550 ng of total RNA, TCR libraries were made with linear amplification. Per the authors' pipeline: From a few healthy donors, roughly 78,000 rearranged TCR alpha transcripts were sequenced. TCRdb re-called the reads with MiXCR, one entry per CDR3 protein. For this entry, the V and J calls and clone size follow TCRdb and not the study's own pipeline. This table has about 180,000 distinct CDR3 sequences, about four fifths appearing once. Trimming left V 7 bases short and J 4 bases short, with 6 bases between. Germline loops: CDR1 SQVTM, CDR2 ANQGSEA. There are 10 residues in the CDR3. With regard to this clonotype: Its target is unknown.

V usage is TRBV29-1 and J usage is TRBJ2-3; no definite D call. Sequencing was performed on naive CD4+ and CD8+ T cells sorted from blood, pooled from several donors. The receptor was isolated from a pool of human donors in good health; the sample pools cells from several healthy donors. The CDR3 protein is CSGGADTQYF. The CDR3, as DNA: TGCAGCGGGGGTGCAGATACGCAGTATTTT.